This T cell receptor beta chain was sequenced during a study of T cell repertoires in cytomegalovirus infection. Overall study: Public signatures in TCR beta pointed to CMV infection and matching HLA type.

This clonotype has a count of ten or more. Its antigen is unknown. Findings and caveats of the study: What dominated the ex vivo response were HLA-C-restricted CMV-specific TCR beta clonotypes. Carriage of CMV together with the relevant HLA was identifiable through cumulative public TCR beta family frequency.

One entry per CDR3 protein, called by TCRdb with MiXCR from the reads. There are about 260,000 distinct CDR3 sequences in the sample; roughly an eighth occur only once, and about 10% lies in the top ten. Trimming took 5 bases from V and 8 from J, leaving 13 bases between them. CDR1 is SGHTA, CDR2 FQGNSA, per germline. The CDR3 runs 13 residues. This clonotype originated in a human donor in good health (CMV status not recorded). Some clones in this sample may be carry-over from other donors' samples. The rearrangement uses TRBV7-2 and TRBJ2-1; D is possibly TRBD1 (6 bases). The source material was PBMCs. In DNA form, the CDR3 reads TGTGCCAGCAGCCTAAGGCCAGGGGATGAGCAGTTCTTC. Its translation is CASSLRPGDEQFF.